This T cell receptor beta chain comes out of a study of OX40 agonist ivuxolimab in advanced cancers. This CDR3 comprises 14 residues. The germline gives CDR1 MNHNS, CDR2 SASEGT. Here immunoSEQ multiplex PCR was the method, and the copy in TCRdb shows in-frame clones only, minus some. The table shows approximately 35,000 clones, with roughly four fifths occurring only once. About this clone itself: The junction shows a germline mismatch at one end, possibly a read error.

This material consisted of CD4+ or CD8+ T cells sorted from blood, taken in a trial of the OX40 agonist ivuxolimab. The genes are TRBV6-1 and TRBJ2-7, with a tentative D call TRBD1 (5 bases). This receptor was taken from an adult with an advanced solid tumor such as melanoma, head and neck, liver or kidney cancer. The CDR3: CASSESVDIAHMDF. CDR3 coding DNA: TGTGCCAGCAGTGAATCCGTGGACATCGCCCATATGGACTTC.